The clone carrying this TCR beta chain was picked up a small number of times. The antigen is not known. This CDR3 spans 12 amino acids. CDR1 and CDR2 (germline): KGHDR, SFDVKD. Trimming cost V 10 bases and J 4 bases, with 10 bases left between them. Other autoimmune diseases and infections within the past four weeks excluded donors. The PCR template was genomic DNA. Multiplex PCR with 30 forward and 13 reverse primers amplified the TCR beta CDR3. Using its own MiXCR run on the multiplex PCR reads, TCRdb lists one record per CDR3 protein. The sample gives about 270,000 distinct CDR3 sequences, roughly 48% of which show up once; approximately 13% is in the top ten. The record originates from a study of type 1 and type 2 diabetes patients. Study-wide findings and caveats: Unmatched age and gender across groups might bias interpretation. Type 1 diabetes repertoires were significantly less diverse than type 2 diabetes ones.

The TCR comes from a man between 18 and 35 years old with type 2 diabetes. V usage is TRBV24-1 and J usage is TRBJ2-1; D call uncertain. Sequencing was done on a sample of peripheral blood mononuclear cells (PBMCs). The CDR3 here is CATGNSYNEQFF. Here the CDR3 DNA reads TGTGCCACTGGAAATAGTTACAATGAGCAGTTCTTC.